The next 18 T cell receptor beta chains were all read from a single sample in a study of CD8+ T cells in alopecia areata. TCR sequencing used cDNA made by reverse transcription of extracted RNA. The assay was immunoSEQ multiplex PCR, and TCRdb's table has in-frame clones only and misses some. The sample gives about 100,000 clones, 44% of which show up once; roughly 18% is in the top ten. The treatment: oral pan-JAK inhibitor, 5-10 mg twice daily. Sequenced here: CD8+ T cells sorted from blood, sampled at week 24, from a patient treated with tofacitinib. Receptors were obtained from a human donor with alopecia areata.

This sequence joins TRBV7-9 and TRBJ1-2; 10 bases are a match to TRBD1. The CDR3 consists of 15 residues. The trim removed 5 bases at V and 3 bases at J, leaving 6 bases unmatched. The germline CDR1 and CDR2 sequences are SEHNR and FQNEAQ (reference sequence). The CDR3 nucleotides read TGTGCCAGCAGCCGGACAGGGGGAGTTGACTATGGCTACACCTTC. It translates to CASSRTGGVDYGYTF.

V gene TRBV4-1 combines with J gene TRBJ2-4; D perhaps matches TRBD1 (6 bases). Per germline, CDR1 MGHRA and CDR2 YSYEKL. V was pared by 2 bases and J by 0 bases, with 14 bases between. CDR3 length: 17 amino acids. The CDR3 sequence is CASSQPTGTKAKNIQYF. CDR3 coding DNA: TGCGCCAGCAGCCAACCCACAGGGACGAAAGCCAAAAACATTCAGTACTTC.

In this sample, this clone turned up a few times. V usage is TRBV11-2 and J usage is TRBJ2-5; TRBD2 agrees at 8 bases. V trimming: 0 bases; J trimming: 3 bases; junction bases outside the gene matches: 0. The CDR3 length is 14 residues. The V gene's germline CDR1 is SGHAT and CDR2 FQNNGV. CDR3 sequence: CASSLETSEETQYF. CDR3 DNA sequence: TGTGCCAGCAGCTTAGAGACTAGCGAAGAGACCCAGTACTTC.

The chain recombines TRBV2 with TRBJ2-7; no clear D gene. Germline assignment: CDR1 SNHLY and CDR2 FYNNEI. The V gene lost 1 base and the J gene lost 4 bases, with 5 bases spanning the gap. CDR3 length: 12 amino acids. The CDR3 DNA reads as TGTGCCAGCAGTGAAGGGGATTACGAGCAGTACTTC. Translation: CASSEGDYEQYF.

The CDR3 loop reads CASSLSTGPSLSYEQYF. CDR3 nucleotides: TGTGCCAGCAGCTTAAGCACAGGGCCTTCCCTCTCCTACGAGCAGTACTTC. This chain connects TRBV7-8 to TRBJ2-7, with a weak D call TRBD1 (6 bases). The CDR3 runs 17 residues. Germline CDR1 reads SGHVS; CDR2 reads FQNEAQ. V dropped 2 bases and J dropped 0 bases, with 17 bases sitting between them. Complete variable domain (other parts from reference TRBV7-8 and TRBJ2-7): GAGVSQSPRYKVAKRGQDVALRCDPISGHVSLFWYQQALGQGPEFLTYFQNEAQLDKSGLPSDRFFAERPEGSVSTLKIQRTQQEDSAVYLCASSLSTGPSLSYEQYFGPGTRLTVT.

V usage is TRBV5-1 and J usage is TRBJ2-3; D not resolved. The CDR3 consists of 16 residues. Trimming removed 0 bases at V and 0 bases at J, with 11 bases between. CDR1 is SGHRS and CDR2 is YFSETQ in the germline V gene. In DNA, the CDR3 is TGCGCCAGCAGCTTGGTTTCGTTTCGTAGCACAGATACGCAGTATTTT. Translated, it gives CASSLVSFRSTDTQYF.

In this sample, this clone turned up a few times. The chain has TRBV11-1 and TRBJ2-7, with 10 bases lining up with TRBD1. Looked up from germline, CDR1 is SGHAT and CDR2 is FQDESV (reference sequence). The CDR3 length is 15 residues. The trim removed 5 bases at V and 3 bases at J, leaving 7 bases unmatched. The CDR3 DNA reads TGTGCCAGCAGCCCCACCGGGACAGGGGACTACGAGCAGTACTTC. As protein: CASSPTGTGDYEQYF. The full variable domain, in which reference TRBV11-1 and TRBJ2-7 provide the parts outside the CDR3, is EAEVAQSPRYKITEKSQAVAFWCDPISGHATLYWYRQILGQGPELLVQFQDESVVDDSQLPKDRFSAERLKGVDSTLKIQPAELGDSAMYLCASSPTGTGDYEQYFGPGTRLTVT.

The rearrangement joins TRBV9 to TRBJ2-1; D may be TRBD2 (5 bases). V was cut by 6 bases and J by 1 base, with 8 bases left in between. The CDR3 totals 13 residues. Looked up from germline, CDR1 is SGDLS and CDR2 is YYNGEE. In DNA, the CDR3 is TGTGCCAGCAACGGGGATTCCTACAATGAGCAGTTCTTC. It yields the protein CASNGDSYNEQFF.

In this sample, this clone turned up a few times. V gene TRBV7-9 combines with J gene TRBJ2-2, with D tentatively TRBD2 (6 bases). The V gene lost 2 bases and the J gene lost 1 base, with 20 bases spanning the gap. The CDR3 consists of 19 residues. Germline-derived CDR1 and CDR2 are SEHNR and FQNEAQ (reference sequence). The CDR3 reads CASSLPSTGGRRNTGELFF. CDR3 sequence (DNA): TGTGCCAGCAGCTTACCAAGTACAGGAGGGCGAAGGAACACCGGGGAGCTGTTTTTT.

This clone was counted a few times. The V and J genes are TRBV29-1 and TRBJ1-1; D might be TRBD1 (5 bases). V dropped 6 bases and J dropped 3 bases, with 17 bases sitting between them. CDR3 size: 14 residues. CDR1 is SQVTM and CDR2 is ANQGSEA in the germline V gene. CDR3 loop: CSVSVNRYYTEAFF. CDR3 in DNA: TGCAGCGTATCGGTGAACAGGTACTACACTGAAGCTTTCTTT.

In its sample, this clone was seen a few times. The chain combines TRBV27 with TRBJ2-3; 13 bases match TRBD2. The germline gives CDR1 MNHEY, CDR2 SMNVEV (reference sequence). Germline trimming cut 5 bases from V and 2 bases from J; bases unmatched to any gene: 7. The CDR3 runs to 17 residues. CDR3 amino acids: CASSPTSGRGFTDTQYF. The CDR3 coding sequence is TGTGCCAGCAGTCCCACTAGCGGGAGGGGGTTCACAGATACGCAGTATTTT.

The V and J genes are TRBV13 and TRBJ1-2, with TRBD1 matching 7 bases. V shed 5 bases, J shed 2 bases, and the junction held 5 bases outside the gene matches. Germline loops: CDR1 PRHDT, CDR2 FYEKMQ (reference sequence). The CDR3 consists of 14 residues. Here the CDR3 DNA reads TGTGCCAGCAGCCCGACAGGGACCAACTATGGCTACACCTTC. This codes for CASSPTGTNYGYTF. Using reference TRBV13 and TRBJ1-2 for the parts outside the CDR3, the full variable domain is AAGVIQSPRHLIKEKRETATLKCYPIPRHDTVYWYQQGPGQDPQFLISFYEKMQSDKGSIPDRFSAQQFSDYHSELNMSSLELGDSALYFCASSPTGTNYGYTFGSGTRLTVV.

J is TRBJ2-5 and V is TRBV25-1, with 7 bases matching TRBD2. From germline, CDR1 is MGHDK and CDR2 SYGVNS. The CDR3 covers 12 residues. V was clipped by 1 base and J by 14 bases; unmatched bases: 7. CDR3 region: CASSELGLQLYF. CDR3 nucleotide sequence: TGTGCCAGCAGTGAATTGGGACTACAACTATACTTC.

This clone is a singleton in its sample. The V gene is TRBV7-2, the J gene TRBJ1-1; a possible D gene is TRBD1 (6 bases). Trimming stripped 6 bases from V and 0 bases from J, with 14 bases between. The CDR3 is 15 amino acids. Germline V lookup: CDR1 SGHTA, CDR2 FQGNSA. CDR3 sequence: CASRGDTSMNTEAFF. The DNA of the CDR3 is TGTGCCAGCAGGGGGGACACCTCCATGAACACTGAAGCTTTCTTT.

The chain couples TRBV27 to TRBJ2-3; 7 nucleotides align to TRBD2. This CDR3 spans 17 amino acids. The germline CDR1 and CDR2 sequences are MNHEY and SMNVEV (reference sequence). Unmatched junction bases numbered 13, after V lost 5 bases and J lost 2 bases. This chain's CDR3 is CASSKTLAPVVTDTQYF. Written as DNA, the CDR3 is TGTGCCAGCAGTAAGACACTAGCGCCAGTAGTCACAGATACGCAGTATTTT.

This chain uses TRBV7-7 with TRBJ2-5, with 7 bases aligning to TRBD2. The J segment lost 2 bases and the V segment lost 6 bases, leaving 6 bases of the junction unmatched. Germline CDR1 and CDR2: SSHAT and FNYEAQ (reference sequence). The CDR3 is 14 amino acids. The CDR3 is CASSHDGGQETQYF. Written as DNA, the CDR3 is TGTGCCAGCAGTCACGACGGGGGGCAAGAGACCCAGTACTTC. The variable domain in full, with the rest retrieved from reference TRBV7-7 and TRBJ2-5, is GAGVSQSPRYKVTKRGQDVTLRCDPISSHATLYWYQQALGQGPEFLTYFNYEAQPDKSGLPSDRFSAERPEGSISTLTIQRTEQRDSAMYRCASSHDGGQETQYFGPGTRLLVL.

This clone turned up a few times. The CDR3 protein is CASAPAGYEQYF. As DNA, the CDR3 is TGTGCCAGCGCCCCGGCGGGGTACGAGCAGTACTTC. The chain couples TRBV27 to TRBJ2-7; a weak D match, TRBD2 (6 bases). V was trimmed by 8 bases and J by 4 bases, leaving 12 bases between them. Germline values: CDR1 MNHEY, CDR2 SMNVEV (reference sequence). The CDR3 loop spans 12 amino acids.

This clone was counted only a few times. A read error is likely here: a far larger clone is one base away. This sequence joins TRBV25-1 and TRBJ2-7, with TRBD2 matching 9 bases. CDR3 length: 14 residues. Germline V gene sequence: CDR1 MGHDK, CDR2 SYGVNS. The V and J ends lost 6 bases and 3 bases, in that order; junction bases with no gene match: 6. The CDR3 protein is CASSLTSGNYEQYF. The CDR3, as DNA: TGTGCCAGCAGCTTGACTAGCGGTAACTACGAGCAGTACTTC.